This TCR beta chain was sequenced during a study of beta chain features in type 1 diabetes. Study-wide context: Age, gender and cell yields were similar between patients and healthy donors. General study points: Lower insertion and higher deletion counts appeared at VDJ junctions in type 1 diabetes patients.

From germline, CDR1 is MGHRA and CDR2 YSYEKL. V lost 3 bases, J lost 2 bases, and 6 bases lay in between. The CDR3 is 13 amino acids. A word on this clone: Its specificity is not known.

The study reverse transcribed the entire isolated RNA, so it sequenced expressed TCRB transcripts. Sequencing was performed with immunoSEQ multiplex PCR; in TCRdb, only in-frame clones are kept and a portion is missing. The sample contains about 220,000 clones, 9.5% to 13% of which appear only once. Blood was drawn once from each donor into heparinised tubes. The draws averaged about 110 mL. This chain uses TRBV4-1 with TRBJ2-3; D unresolved. Sequences were obtained from central memory CD4+ T cells from blood. The sequence was collected from a man aged 18 to 29 in good health. CDR3 in DNA: TGCGCCAGCAGCCATCCTATCACAGATACGCAGTATTTT. The encoded protein is CASSHPITDTQYF.